This T cell receptor (beta chain) was sequenced in a study of T cell responses to AZD1222 COVID-19 vaccine. Looking at the study overall: Some second doses came at about 4 weeks and others at about 12 weeks; these were pooled. Findings of the study overall: A reported finding is that nearly half of spike-specific TCRs target unmutated variant regions. Elevations in Spike-specific TCR breadth and depth followed administration of two AZD1222 doses. The donor group comprised mostly white British people and more females; the analysis possibly underestimated clonal diversity.

The CDR3 contains 17 residues. Trimming stripped 0 bases from V and 0 bases from J, with 12 bases between. CDR1 is SGHRS, CDR2 YFSETQ, per germline. Assay: immunoSEQ multiplex PCR; the TCRdb copy retains only in-frame clones and omits some. The sample has more than 85,000 clones; approximately 88% are singletons. About this clone: Its antigen is undetermined.

This sequence originates from an adult in good health. The rearrangement joins TRBV5-1 to TRBJ2-2, with D uncertain. Sequencing was performed on peripheral blood, taken on day 0 of AZD1222 vaccination. The CDR3 reads CASSLAERTPNTGELFF. DNA for the CDR3: TGCGCCAGCAGCTTGGCCGAGAGGACCCCGAACACCGGGGAGCTGTTTTTT.